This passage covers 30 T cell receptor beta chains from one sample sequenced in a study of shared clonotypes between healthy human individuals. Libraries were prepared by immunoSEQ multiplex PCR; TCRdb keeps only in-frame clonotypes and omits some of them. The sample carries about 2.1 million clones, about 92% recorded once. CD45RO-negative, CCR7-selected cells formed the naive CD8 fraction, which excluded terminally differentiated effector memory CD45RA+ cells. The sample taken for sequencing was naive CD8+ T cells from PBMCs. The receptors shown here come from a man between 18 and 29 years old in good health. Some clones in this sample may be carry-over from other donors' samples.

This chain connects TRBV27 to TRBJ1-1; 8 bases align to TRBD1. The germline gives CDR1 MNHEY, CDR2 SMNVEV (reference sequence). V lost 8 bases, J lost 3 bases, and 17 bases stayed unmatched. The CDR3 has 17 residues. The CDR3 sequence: CASPLPGQGRADTEAFF. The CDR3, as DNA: TGTGCCAGCCCGCTCCCCGGACAGGGACGTGCGGACACTGAAGCTTTCTTT.

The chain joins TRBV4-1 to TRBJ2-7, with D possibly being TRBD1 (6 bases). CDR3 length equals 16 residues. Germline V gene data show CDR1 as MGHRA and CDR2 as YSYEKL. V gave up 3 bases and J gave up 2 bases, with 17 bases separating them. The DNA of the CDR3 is TGCGCCAGCAGCCAGGATCAGGGGCTAAGAACCTACGAGCAGTACTTC. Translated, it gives CASSQDQGLRTYEQYF.

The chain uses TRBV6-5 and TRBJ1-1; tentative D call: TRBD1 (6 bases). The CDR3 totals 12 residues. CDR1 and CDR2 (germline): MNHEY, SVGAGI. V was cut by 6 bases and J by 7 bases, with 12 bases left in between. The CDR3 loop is CASRNRDIEAFF. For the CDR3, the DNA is TGTGCCAGCAGGAACCGGGACATTGAAGCTTTCTTT.

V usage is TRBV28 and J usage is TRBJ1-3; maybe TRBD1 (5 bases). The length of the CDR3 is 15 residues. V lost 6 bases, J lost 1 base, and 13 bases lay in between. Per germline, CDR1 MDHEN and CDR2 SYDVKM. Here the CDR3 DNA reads TGTGCCAGCAGACCCGAGGGGATATCTGGAAACACCATATATTTT. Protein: CASRPEGISGNTIYF.

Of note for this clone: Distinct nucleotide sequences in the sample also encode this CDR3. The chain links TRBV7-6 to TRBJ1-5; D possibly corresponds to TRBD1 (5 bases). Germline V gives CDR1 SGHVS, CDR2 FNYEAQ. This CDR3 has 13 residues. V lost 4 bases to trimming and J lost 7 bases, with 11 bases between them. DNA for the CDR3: TGTGCCAGCAGCTATGGGGGGGGACAGCCCCAGCATTTT. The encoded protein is CASSYGGGQPQHF.

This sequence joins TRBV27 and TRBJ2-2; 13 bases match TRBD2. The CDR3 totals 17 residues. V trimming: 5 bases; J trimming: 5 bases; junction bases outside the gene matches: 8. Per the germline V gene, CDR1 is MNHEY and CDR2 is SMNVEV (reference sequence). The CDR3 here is CASSTWTSGSPTGELFF. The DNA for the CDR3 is TGTGCCAGCAGTACCTGGACTAGCGGGAGCCCGACCGGGGAGCTGTTTTTT.

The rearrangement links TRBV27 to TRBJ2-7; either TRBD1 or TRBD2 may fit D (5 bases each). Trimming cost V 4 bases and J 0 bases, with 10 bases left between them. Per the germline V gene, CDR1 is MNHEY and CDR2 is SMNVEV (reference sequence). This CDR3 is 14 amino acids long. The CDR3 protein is CASSWGMGSYEQYF. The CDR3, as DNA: TGTGCCAGCAGTTGGGGGATGGGCTCCTACGAGCAGTACTTC.

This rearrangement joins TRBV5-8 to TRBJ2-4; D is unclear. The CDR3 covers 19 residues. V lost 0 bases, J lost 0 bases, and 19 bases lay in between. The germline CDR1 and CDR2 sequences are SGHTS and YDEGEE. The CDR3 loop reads CASSLGNPNLDIAKNIQYF. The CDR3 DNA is TGTGCCAGCAGCTTGGGAAACCCCAACCTCGATATAGCCAAAAACATTCAGTACTTC.

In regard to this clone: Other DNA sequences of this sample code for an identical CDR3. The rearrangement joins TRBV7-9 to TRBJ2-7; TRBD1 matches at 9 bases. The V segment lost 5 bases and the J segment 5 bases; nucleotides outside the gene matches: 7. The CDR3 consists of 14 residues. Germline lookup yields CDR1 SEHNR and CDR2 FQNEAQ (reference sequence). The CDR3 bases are TGTGCCAGCAGCCACCGGGACAGGGCACACGAGCAGTACTTC. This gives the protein CASSHRDRAHEQYF. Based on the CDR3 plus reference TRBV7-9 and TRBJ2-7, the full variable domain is DTGVSQNPRHKITKRGQNVTFRCDPISEHNRLYWYRQTLGQGPEFLTYFQNEAQLEKSRLLSDRFSAERPKGSFSTLEIQRTEQGDSAMYLCASSHRDRAHEQYFGPGTRLTVT.

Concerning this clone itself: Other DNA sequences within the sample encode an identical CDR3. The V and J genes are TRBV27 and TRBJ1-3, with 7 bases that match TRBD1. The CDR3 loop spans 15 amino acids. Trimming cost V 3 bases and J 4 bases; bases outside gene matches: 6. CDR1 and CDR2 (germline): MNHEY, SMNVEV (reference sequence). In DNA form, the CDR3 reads TGTGCCAGCAGTTTGAACAGGGGTTTAGGAAACACCATATATTTT. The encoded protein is CASSLNRGLGNTIYF.

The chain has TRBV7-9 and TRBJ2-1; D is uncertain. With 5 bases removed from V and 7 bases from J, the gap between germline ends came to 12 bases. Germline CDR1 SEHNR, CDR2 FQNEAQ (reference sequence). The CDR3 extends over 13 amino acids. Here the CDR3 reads CASSPPRMNEQFF. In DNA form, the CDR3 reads TGTGCCAGCAGCCCACCTCGTATGAATGAGCAGTTCTTC. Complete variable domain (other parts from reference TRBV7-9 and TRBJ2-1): DTGVSQNPRHKITKRGQNVTFRCDPISEHNRLYWYRQTLGQGPEFLTYFQNEAQLEKSRLLSDRFSAERPKGSFSTLEIQRTEQGDSAMYLCASSPPRMNEQFFGPGTRLTVL.

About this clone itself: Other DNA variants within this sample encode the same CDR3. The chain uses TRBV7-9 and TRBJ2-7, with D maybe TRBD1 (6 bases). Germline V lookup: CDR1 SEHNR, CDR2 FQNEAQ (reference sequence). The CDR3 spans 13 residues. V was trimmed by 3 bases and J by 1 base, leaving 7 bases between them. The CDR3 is CASSFTGSYEQYF. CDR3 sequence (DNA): TGTGCCAGCAGCTTTACAGGGTCCTACGAGCAGTACTTC.

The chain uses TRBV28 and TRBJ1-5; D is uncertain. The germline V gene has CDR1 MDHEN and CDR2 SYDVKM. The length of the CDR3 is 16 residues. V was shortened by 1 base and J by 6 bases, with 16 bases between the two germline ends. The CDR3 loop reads CASSLYQVVSAQPQHF. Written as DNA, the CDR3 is TGTGCCAGCAGTTTATACCAGGTGGTTTCAGCTCAGCCCCAGCATTTT.

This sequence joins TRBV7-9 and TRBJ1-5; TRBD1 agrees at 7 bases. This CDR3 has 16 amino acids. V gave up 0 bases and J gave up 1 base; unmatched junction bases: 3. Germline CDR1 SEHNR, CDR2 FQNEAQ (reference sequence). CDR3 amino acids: CASSLAGGASNQPQHF. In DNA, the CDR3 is TGTGCCAGCAGCTTAGCAGGGGGCGCAAGCAATCAGCCCCAGCATTTT. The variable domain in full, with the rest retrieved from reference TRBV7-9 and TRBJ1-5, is DTGVSQNPRHKITKRGQNVTFRCDPISEHNRLYWYRQTLGQGPEFLTYFQNEAQLEKSRLLSDRFSAERPKGSFSTLEIQRTEQGDSAMYLCASSLAGGASNQPQHFGDGTRLSIL.

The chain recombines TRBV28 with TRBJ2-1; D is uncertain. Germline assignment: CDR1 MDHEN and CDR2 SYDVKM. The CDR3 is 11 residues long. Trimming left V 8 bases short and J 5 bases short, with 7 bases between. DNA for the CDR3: TGTGCCAGCTGCGGCAACAATGAGCAGTTCTTC. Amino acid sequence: CASCGNNEQFF.

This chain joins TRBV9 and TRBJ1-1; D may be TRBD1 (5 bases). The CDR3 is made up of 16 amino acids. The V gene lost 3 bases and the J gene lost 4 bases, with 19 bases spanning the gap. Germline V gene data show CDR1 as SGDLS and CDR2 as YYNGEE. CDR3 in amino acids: CASSAGPGPEGTEAFF. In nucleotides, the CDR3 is TGTGCCAGCAGCGCCGGTCCGGGGCCTGAGGGCACTGAAGCTTTCTTT.

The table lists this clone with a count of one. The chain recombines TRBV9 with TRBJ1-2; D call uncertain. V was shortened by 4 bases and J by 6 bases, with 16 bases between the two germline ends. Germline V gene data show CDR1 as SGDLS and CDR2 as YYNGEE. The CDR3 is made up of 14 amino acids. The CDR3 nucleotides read TGTGCCAGCAGCCCCGTCACAGCTCGTAATGGCTACACCTTC. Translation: CASSPVTARNGYTF.

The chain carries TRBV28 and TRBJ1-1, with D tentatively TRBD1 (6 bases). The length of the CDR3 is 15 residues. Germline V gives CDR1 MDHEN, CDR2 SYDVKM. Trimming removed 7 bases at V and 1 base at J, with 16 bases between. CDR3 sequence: CASIGRGYWNTEAFF. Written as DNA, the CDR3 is TGTGCCAGCATTGGCAGGGGTTACTGGAACACTGAAGCTTTCTTT.

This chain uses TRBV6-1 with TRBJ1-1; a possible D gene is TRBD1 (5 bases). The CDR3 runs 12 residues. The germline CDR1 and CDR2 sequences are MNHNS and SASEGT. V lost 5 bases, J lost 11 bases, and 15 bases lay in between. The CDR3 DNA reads TGTGCCAGCAGTCCCCCCGGGACCGGCGCTTTCTTT. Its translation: CASSPPGTGAFF.

The CDR3 loop reads CATSSTGKSNQPQHF. In DNA, the CDR3 is TGTGCCACCAGCAGTACCGGGAAGAGCAATCAGCCCCAGCATTTT. The chain uses TRBV15 and TRBJ1-5; no firm D call. CDR3 size: 15 residues. Trimming removed 3 bases from V and 1 base from J, with 10 bases in between. Germline V CDR1 and CDR2: LNHNV, YYDKDF (reference sequence).

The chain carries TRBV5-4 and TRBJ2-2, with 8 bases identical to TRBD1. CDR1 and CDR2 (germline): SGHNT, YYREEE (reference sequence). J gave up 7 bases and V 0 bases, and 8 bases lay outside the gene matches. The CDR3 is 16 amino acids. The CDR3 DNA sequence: TGTGCCAGCAGCTTGGGATCCCAGGGGGCTGGCGGGGAGCTGTTTTTT. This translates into CASSLGSQGAGGELFF.

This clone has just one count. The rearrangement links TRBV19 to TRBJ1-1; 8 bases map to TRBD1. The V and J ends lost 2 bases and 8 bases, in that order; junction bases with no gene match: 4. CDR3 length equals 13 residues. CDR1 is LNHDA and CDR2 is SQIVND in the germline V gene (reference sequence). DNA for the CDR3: TGTGCCAGTAGTATATCCCGGGACAGGGAAGCTTTCTTT. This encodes CASSISRDREAFF.

The CDR3 sequence: CASSPRDSLTGANVLTF. The CDR3 coding sequence is TGTGCCAGCAGCCCCCGGGACAGCCTAACTGGGGCCAACGTCCTGACTTTC. This sequence joins TRBV7-8 and TRBJ2-6, with 7 bases identical to TRBD1. CDR1 and CDR2 from the germline V gene are SGHVS and FQNEAQ. V shed 5 bases and J 2 bases; nucleotides not matched to a gene: 9. The CDR3 runs to 17 residues.

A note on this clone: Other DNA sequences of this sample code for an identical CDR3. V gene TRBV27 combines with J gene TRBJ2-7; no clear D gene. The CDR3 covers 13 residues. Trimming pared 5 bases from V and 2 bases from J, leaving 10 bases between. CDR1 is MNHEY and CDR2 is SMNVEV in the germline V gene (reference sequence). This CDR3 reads CASSPYPTYEQYF. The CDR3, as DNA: TGTGCCAGCAGTCCGTATCCAACCTACGAGCAGTACTTC.

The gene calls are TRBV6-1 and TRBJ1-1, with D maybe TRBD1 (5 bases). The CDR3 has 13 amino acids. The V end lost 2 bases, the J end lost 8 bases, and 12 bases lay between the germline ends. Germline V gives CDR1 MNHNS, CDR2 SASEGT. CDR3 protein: CASSEMQGGEAFF. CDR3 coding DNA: TGTGCCAGCAGTGAAATGCAGGGCGGAGAAGCTTTCTTT.

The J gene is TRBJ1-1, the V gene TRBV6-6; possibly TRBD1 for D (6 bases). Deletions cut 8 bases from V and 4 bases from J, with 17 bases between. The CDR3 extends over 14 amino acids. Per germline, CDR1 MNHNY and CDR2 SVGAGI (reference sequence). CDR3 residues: CASANGGSLTEAFF. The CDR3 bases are TGTGCCAGCGCGAACGGGGGCAGCCTCACTGAAGCTTTCTTT.

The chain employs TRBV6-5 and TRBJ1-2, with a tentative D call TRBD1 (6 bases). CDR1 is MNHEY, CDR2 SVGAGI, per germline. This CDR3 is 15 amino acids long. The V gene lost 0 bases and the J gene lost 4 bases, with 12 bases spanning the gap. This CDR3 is CASSYSVGGGYGYTF. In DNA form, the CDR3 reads TGTGCCAGCAGTTACTCCGTGGGGGGCGGCTATGGCTACACCTTC.

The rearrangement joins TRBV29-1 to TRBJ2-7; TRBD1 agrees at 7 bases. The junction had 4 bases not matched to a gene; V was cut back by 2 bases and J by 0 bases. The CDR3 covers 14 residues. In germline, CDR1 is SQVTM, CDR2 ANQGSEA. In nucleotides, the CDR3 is TGCAGCGTTGAAAACAGGGGTAACTCCTACGAGCAGTACTTC. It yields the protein CSVENRGNSYEQYF.

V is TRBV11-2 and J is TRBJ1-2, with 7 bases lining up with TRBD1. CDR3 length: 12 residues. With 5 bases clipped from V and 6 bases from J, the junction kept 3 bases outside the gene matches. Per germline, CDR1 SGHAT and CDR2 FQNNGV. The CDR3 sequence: CASSQTGNGYTF. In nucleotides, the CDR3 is TGTGCCAGCAGCCAGACAGGGAATGGCTACACCTTC.

Here the CDR3 reads CASSPGTKDEQFF. CDR3 nucleotides: TGTGCCAGCTCACCTGGGACAAAGGATGAGCAGTTCTTC. The chain links TRBV18 to TRBJ2-1; D might be TRBD1 (6 bases). The CDR3 totals 13 residues. The germline V and J ends were trimmed by 3 bases and 8 bases, with 11 bases remaining between them. Germline loops: CDR1 KGHSH, CDR2 LQKENI.